This T cell receptor (beta chain) is from a study of T cells in Graves' hyperthyroidism and ophthalmopathy. For the study at large: At initial diagnosis, before any treatment had begun, peripheral blood was obtained.

Clinical symptoms, serum thyroxine and TRAb, thyroid ultrasound and orbital computed tomography together formed the diagnostic basis. This clonotype is categorized as medium-sized. Its antigen is still unknown. Germline V gene sequence: CDR1 SGHTA, CDR2 FQGNSA. This CDR3 has 12 residues. V lost 8 bases to trimming and J lost 0 bases, with 6 bases between them. The TCR beta CDR3 regions underwent amplification using RNA transcripts as the source. Using the HTBI primer set, a first-round RT-PCR was run on the TCR CDR3. TCRdb redid the calling of the multiplex PCR reads with MiXCR, one entry per CDR3 protein. The data show about 290,000 distinct CDR3 sequences, 13% seen once. The study, taken as a whole, reports: Most thyroid clonotypes with frequency above 0.001 were detected in blood. Ophthalmopathy, which appeared later, was predicted by the model a median around 6.9 months before onset.

This chain uses TRBV7-2 with TRBJ2-3; no reliable D call. The sequenced sample consisted of blood. The sequence derives from a woman in her 30s with Graves' hyperthyroidism that later progressed to Graves' ophthalmopathy. CDR3 protein: CASSLSTDTQYF. In nucleotides, the CDR3 is TGTGCCAGCTCACTAAGCACAGATACGCAGTATTTT.